The rows below give T cell receptor beta chains drawn from one sample of a study of technical replicates of blood from several donors. Using immunoSEQ multiplex PCR, the repertoire was profiled, and TCRdb retains in-frame clones only, with some absent. Counted here are about 80,000 clones, roughly 97% occurring once; the ten biggest clones make up 0.15% to 0.2%. The sequenced material came from T cells isolated from PBMCs. The receptors here all came from a human donor in good health. Each CDR3 is given with its conserved first and last residue. A D gene is named only where the DNA matches it firmly. Size is omitted from some rows. Given values are once, few, many or a class for expanded clones.

V gene	J gene	D gene	clone size	CDR3 DNA	CDR3 protein
TRBV28	TRBJ1-5	.	.	TGTGCCAGCAGTTTATTCACCCCCAACAGGATGGGTCTTAGCAATCAGCCCCAGCATTTT	CASSLFTPNRMGLSNQPQHF
TRBV10-1	TRBJ2-7	TRBD1	.	TGCGCCAGCAGTGAGTCTAAAGGACAGGGGGTGGGTGAGCAGTACTTC	CASSESKGQGVGEQYF
TRBV6-6	TRBJ2-7	TRBD2	.	TGTGCCAGCAGTTCCCAAGCCGGGACTAGCGGTGCTGAGCAGTACTTC	CASSSQAGTSGAEQYF
TRBV7-9	TRBJ1-6	.	.	TGTGCCAGCAGCTTAAACAGAAATTCACCCCTCCACTTT	CASSLNRNSPLHF
TRBV19	TRBJ2-7	.	.	TGTGCCAGTAGTACCGGGACACTTTCCTACGAGCAGTACTTC	CASSTGTLSYEQYF
TRBV4-2	TRBJ2-5	TRBD2	.	TGTGCCAGCAGCCCTCGAGCGGGAGGGGGAGAGACCCAGTACTTC	CASSPRAGGGETQYF
TRBV19	TRBJ2-3	TRBD2	.	TGTGCCAGTAGTCCGACCGGGACTAGCGGCACAGATACGCAGTATTTT	CASSPTGTSGTDTQYF
TRBV28	TRBJ2-2	TRBD2	.	TGTGCCAGCAGTCCTATAGCGGGGGTCACCGGGGAGCTGTTTTTT	CASSPIAGVTGELFF
TRBV28	TRBJ1-5	.	.	TGTGCCAGCAGCCCCCCCGGAGCTGCCCAGCATTTT	CASSPPGAAQHF
TRBV11-1	TRBJ1-3	.	.	TGTGCCAGCAGGGACCGGACACCTGGAAACACCATATATTTT	CASRDRTPGNTIYF
TRBV11-2	TRBJ2-7	.	.	TGTGCCAGCAGCTTAGATCTGTTATCCTACGAGCAGTACTTC	CASSLDLLSYEQYF
TRBV21-1	TRBJ2-7	.	.	TGTGCCAGCAGGACAGGGGGCATCCTATACGAGCAGTACTTC	CASRTGGILYEQYF
TRBV19	TRBJ2-7	.	.	TGTGCCAGTAGTGGAGAGCTATACGAGCAGTACTTC	CASSGELYEQYF
TRBV7-9	TRBJ1-5	TRBD1	.	TGTGCCAGCAGCACGACAGGGGCTGGCTATCAGCCCCAGCATTTT	CASSTTGAGYQPQHF
TRBV6-5	TRBJ2-7	.	.	TGTGCCAGCAGTTCTAAGAGAAGAGAGCAGTACTTC	CASSSKRREQYF
TRBV7-9	TRBJ1-1	.	.	TGTGCCAGCAGCCCTGGGGGGGCTTTTGAAGCTTTCTTT	CASSPGGAFEAFF
TRBV4-1	TRBJ1-1	.	.	TGCGCCAGCAGCCAAGTCCCGGACTCCTTTGGAGGGGCTTTCTTT	CASSQVPDSFGGAFF
TRBV2	TRBJ1-2	.	.	TGTGCCAGCGGGCTGAGGGCAACTCAAATTGGCTACACCTTC	CASGLRATQIGYTF
TRBV28	TRBJ1-5	.	once	TGTGCCAGCAGACGCGGACAGCTAAAAAGCAATCAGCCCCAGCATTTT	CASRRGQLKSNQPQHF
TRBV29-1	TRBJ1-2	.	.	TGCAGCACTACTGGAGGCTATGGCTACACCTTC	CSTTGGYGYTF
TRBV29-1	TRBJ2-1	.	.	TGCAGCGTCCTTAGCGGTTACTCCTACAATGAGCAGTTCTTC	CSVLSGYSYNEQFF
TRBV30	TRBJ2-2	.	once	TGTGCCTGGATGTCAGCGAACACCGGGGAGCTGTTTTTT	CAWMSANTGELFF
TRBV10-1	TRBJ2-1	TRBD1	once	TGCGCCAGCAGCCCAAGGGACAGGGGAGGTTACAATGAGCAGTTCTTC	CASSPRDRGGYNEQFF
TRBV10-1	TRBJ1-2	.	.	TGCGCCAGCACCGGGGAGCGTTCCTATGGCTACACCTTC	CASTGERSYGYTF
TRBV30	TRBJ2-5	.	.	TGTGCTTCGACGGGTTCTATTGTGGAGACCCAGTACTTC	CASTGSIVETQYF
TRBV11-2	TRBJ2-1	.	.	TGTGCCAGCAGCGGAGATGGGTACGGCGGGTGGAGTGAGCAGTTCTTC	CASSGDGYGGWSEQFF
TRBV6-4	TRBJ2-3	TRBD1	.	TGTGCCAGCAGTGACCGGGGGGACAGGGGGCTCGCAGATACGCAGTATTTT	CASSDRGDRGLADTQYF
TRBV5-6	TRBJ2-7	TRBD1	.	TGTGCCAGCAGCGGGGGACAGGGCTACGAGCAGTACTTC	CASSGGQGYEQYF
TRBV11-1	TRBJ2-1	TRBD2	.	TGTGCCAGCAGCTTAGACCGACTAGCGGTCAACAATGAGCAGTTCTTC	CASSLDRLAVNNEQFF
TRBV11-3	TRBJ2-1	TRBD2	.	TGTGCCAGCAGTCAAAATCTAGGCGGGAGCTACAATGAGCAGTTCTTC	CASSQNLGGSYNEQFF
TRBV5-1	TRBJ2-5	.	.	TGCGCCAGCAGCTTGGGGACAATACAGGGATTGAGAGAGACCCAGTACTTC	CASSLGTIQGLRETQYF
TRBV2	TRBJ1-1	.	.	TGTGCCCGAACTGTGGTCACTGAAGCTTTCTTT	CARTVVTEAFF
TRBV4-1	TRBJ1-6	.	.	TGCGCCAGCAGCCAAGTCGGGGGTCGGGGGGCGCGGAATTCACCCCTCCACTTT	CASSQVGGRGARNSPLHF
TRBV29-1	TRBJ1-2	.	.	TGCAGCGTTGTCACTGGTGGTAAGGGCTACACCTTC	CSVVTGGKGYTF
TRBV6-4	TRBJ1-5	.	.	TGTGCCAGCAGCCGTAGCATCGATCAGCCCCAGCATTTT	CASSRSIDQPQHF
TRBV5-4	TRBJ1-2	TRBD1	.	TGTGCCAGCAGCCCCCTAACGGACAGGGCAGCTAACTATGGCTACACCTTC	CASSPLTDRAANYGYTF
TRBV6-6	TRBJ2-2	TRBD1	.	TGTGCCAGCAGTTATACAGGGGCCGGGGAGCTGTTTTTT	CASSYTGAGELFF
TRBV28	TRBJ1-4	.	.	TGTGCCAGCAGTAGTACAGGAGCAACTAATGAAAAACTGTTTTTT	CASSSTGATNEKLFF
TRBV19	TRBJ1-5	TRBD1	.	TGTGCCAGTAGTGGACAGGGCGGCAATCAGCCCCAGCATTTT	CASSGQGGNQPQHF
TRBV30	TRBJ1-5	.	.	TGTGCCTGGAGTGTACGGGGCAATCAGCCCCAGCATTTT	CAWSVRGNQPQHF
TRBV27	TRBJ2-1	TRBD2	once	TGTGCCAGCAGTTTGCCCGGGACTAGCGGCTACAATGAGCAGTTCTTC	CASSLPGTSGYNEQFF
TRBV5-1	TRBJ2-4	.	.	TGCGCCAGCAGCTTAGATTTCGCGGATCAGTACTTC	CASSLDFADQYF
TRBV5-1	TRBJ1-1	.	.	TGCGCCAGCAAACTCAGGACAGCCAACACTGAAGCTTTCTTT	CASKLRTANTEAFF
TRBV14	TRBJ2-5	.	.	TGTGCCAGCAGCCAAGATCGACTCACATCTGGGGAGACCCAGTACTTC	CASSQDRLTSGETQYF
TRBV5-4	TRBJ1-2	TRBD1	.	TGTGCCAGCAGCTTAAATCAGGGGGCGTATGGCTACACCTTC	CASSLNQGAYGYTF
TRBV4-2	TRBJ2-1	TRBD2	.	TGTGCCAGCAGCCAAGATGTCGGGAGGGTTCTAAATGAGCAGTTCTTC	CASSQDVGRVLNEQFF
TRBV7-9	TRBJ1-2	.	.	TGTGCCAGCAGCTTAGAGGAAGGGGCTGGCTACACCTTC	CASSLEEGAGYTF